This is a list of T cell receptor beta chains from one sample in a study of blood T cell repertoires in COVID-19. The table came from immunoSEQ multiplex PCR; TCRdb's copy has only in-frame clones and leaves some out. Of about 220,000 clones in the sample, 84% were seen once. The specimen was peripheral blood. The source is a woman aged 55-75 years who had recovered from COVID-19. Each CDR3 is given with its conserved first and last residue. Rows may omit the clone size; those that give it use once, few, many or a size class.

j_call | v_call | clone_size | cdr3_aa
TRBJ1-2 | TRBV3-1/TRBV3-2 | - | CASSLMEGQGAVYYGYTF
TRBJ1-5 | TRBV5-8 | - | CASSLEQGHQPQHF
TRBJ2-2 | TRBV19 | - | CASSDPPGNTGELFF
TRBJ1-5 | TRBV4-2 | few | CASSQEDPGGGQPQHF
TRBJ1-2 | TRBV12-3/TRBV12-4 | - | CASSLVQGYGYTF
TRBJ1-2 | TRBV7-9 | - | CASNPLQGAYGYTF
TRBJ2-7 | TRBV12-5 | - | CASALPTGNEQYF
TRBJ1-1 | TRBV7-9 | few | CASSLQVLNTEAFF
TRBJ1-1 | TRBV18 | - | CASSPPAKNTEAFF
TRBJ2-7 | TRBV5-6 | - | CASSPKVAGGPYEQYF
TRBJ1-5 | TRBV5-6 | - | CASSLGGLGNQPQHF
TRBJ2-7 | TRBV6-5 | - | CASSLSYPYEQYF
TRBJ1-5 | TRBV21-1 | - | CASSKVRTGIHQPQHF
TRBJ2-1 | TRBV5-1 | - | CASSFSGDGEQFF
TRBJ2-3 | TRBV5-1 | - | CASSVASGGTDTQYF
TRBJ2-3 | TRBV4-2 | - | CASSREGVDTQYF
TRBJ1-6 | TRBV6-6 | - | CASREDSAYNSPLHF
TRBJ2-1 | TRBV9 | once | CASSVLGDEQFF
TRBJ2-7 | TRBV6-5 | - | CASERGRYEQYF
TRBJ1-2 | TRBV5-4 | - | CASSPGGARGYTF
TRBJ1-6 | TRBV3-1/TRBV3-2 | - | CASSQGTGDYNSPLHF
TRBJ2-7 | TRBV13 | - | CASSAVGGEPQQYF
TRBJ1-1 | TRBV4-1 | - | CASSPSGGSKEAFF
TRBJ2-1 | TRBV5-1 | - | CASTEAGGLSYNEQFF
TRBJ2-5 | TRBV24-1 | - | CATSGNSQETQYF
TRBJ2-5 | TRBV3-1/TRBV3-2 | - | CASSQEGRGDETQYF
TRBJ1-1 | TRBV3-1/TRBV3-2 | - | CASSQGSVMNTEAFF
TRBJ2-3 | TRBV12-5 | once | CASGLAVDTQYF
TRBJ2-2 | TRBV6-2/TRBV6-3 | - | CASSLQQGATGELFF
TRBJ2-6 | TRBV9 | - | CASSFVSGTGGAGANVLTF
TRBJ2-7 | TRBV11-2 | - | CASRRPLGPGPYEQYF
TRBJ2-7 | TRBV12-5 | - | CASGLQMGQVRNEQYF
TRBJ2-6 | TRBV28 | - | CATSGGFSGANVLTF
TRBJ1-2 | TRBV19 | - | CASSIADSERYGYTF
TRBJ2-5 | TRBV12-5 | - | CASGLNSQETQYF
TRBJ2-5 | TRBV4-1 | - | CASSPGLAGGQETQYF
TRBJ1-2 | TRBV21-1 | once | CASSKGRGLNLGGYTF